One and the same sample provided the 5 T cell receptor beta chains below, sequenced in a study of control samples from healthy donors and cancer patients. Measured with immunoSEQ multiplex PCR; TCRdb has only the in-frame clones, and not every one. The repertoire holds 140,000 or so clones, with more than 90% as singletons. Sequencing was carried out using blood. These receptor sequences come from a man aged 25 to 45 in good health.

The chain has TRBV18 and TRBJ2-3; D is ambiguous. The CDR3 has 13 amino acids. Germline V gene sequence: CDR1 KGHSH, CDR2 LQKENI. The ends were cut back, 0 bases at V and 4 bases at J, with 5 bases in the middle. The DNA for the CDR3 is TGTGCCAGCTCACCACCGAGCGCAGATACGCAGTATTTT. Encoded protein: CASSPPSADTQYF.

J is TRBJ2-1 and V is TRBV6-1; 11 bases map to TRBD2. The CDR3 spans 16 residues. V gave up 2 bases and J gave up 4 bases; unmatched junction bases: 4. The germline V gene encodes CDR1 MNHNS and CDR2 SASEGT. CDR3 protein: CASSERLAGRYNEQFF. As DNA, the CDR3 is TGTGCCAGCAGTGAACGACTAGCGGGGAGGTACAATGAGCAGTTCTTC.

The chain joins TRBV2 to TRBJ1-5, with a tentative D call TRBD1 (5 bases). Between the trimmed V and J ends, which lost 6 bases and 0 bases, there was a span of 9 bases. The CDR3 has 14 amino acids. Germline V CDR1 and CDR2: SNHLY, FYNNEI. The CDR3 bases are TGTGCCAGCAGCGGGACTTATAGCAATCAGCCCCAGCATTTT. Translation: CASSGTYSNQPQHF.

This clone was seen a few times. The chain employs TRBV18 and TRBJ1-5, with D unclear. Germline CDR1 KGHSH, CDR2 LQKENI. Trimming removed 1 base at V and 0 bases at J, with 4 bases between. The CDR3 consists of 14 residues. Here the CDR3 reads CASSPQGSNQPQHF. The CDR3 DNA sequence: TGTGCCAGCTCACCACAGGGTAGCAATCAGCCCCAGCATTTT.

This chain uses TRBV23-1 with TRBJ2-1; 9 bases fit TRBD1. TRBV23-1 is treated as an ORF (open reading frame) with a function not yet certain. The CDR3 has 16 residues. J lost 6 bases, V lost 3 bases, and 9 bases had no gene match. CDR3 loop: CASSHPRDRVLNEQFF. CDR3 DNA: TGCGCCAGCAGTCATCCCCGGGACAGGGTCCTCAATGAGCAGTTCTTC.